These 32 T cell receptor beta chains share one sample of origin, sequenced in a study of cytomegalovirus exposure and HLA in healthy donors. The PCR had 60 Vbeta and 13 Jbeta primers. Libraries were prepared by immunoSEQ multiplex PCR; TCRdb keeps only in-frame clonotypes and omits some of them. The sample lists about 100,000 clones, 77% occurring once. Sequencing input: PBMCs. These receptors originate from a man aged 45-65 years in good health and CMV-seropositive.

J is TRBJ1-5 and V is TRBV19; D uncertain. The germline CDR1 and CDR2 sequences are LNHDA and SQIVND (reference sequence). Trimming removed 5 bases from V and 11 bases from J, with 13 bases in between. The CDR3 covers 12 residues. CDR3 amino acids: CASSSHPGAQHF. In DNA form, the CDR3 reads TGTGCCAGTAGTTCCCACCCGGGAGCCCAGCATTTT.

The gene calls are TRBV7-2 and TRBJ2-1; 8 bases line up with TRBD1. V was clipped by 4 bases and J by 4 bases; unmatched bases: 6. The CDR3 runs 15 residues. Germline V gene data show CDR1 as SGHTA and CDR2 as FQGNSA. The CDR3 DNA reads TGTGCCAGCAGCTCCGACAGGGGTGGGTACAATGAGCAGTTCTTC. As protein: CASSSDRGGYNEQFF.

V gene TRBV27 combines with J gene TRBJ1-6, with D uncertain. The V end lost 6 bases, the J end lost 8 bases, and 11 bases lay between the germline ends. The length of the CDR3 is 13 residues. Germline V CDR1 and CDR2: MNHEY, SMNVEV (reference sequence). The CDR3 here is CASRSWEDSPLHF. The CDR3 DNA is TGTGCCAGCAGATCTTGGGAGGATTCACCCCTCCACTTT.

V is TRBV6-5 and J is TRBJ1-1; possible D gene TRBD1, 5 bases. This CDR3 region has 14 residues. Per germline, CDR1 MNHEY and CDR2 SVGAGI. This CDR3 reads CAIGGREVNTEAFF. In nucleotides, the CDR3 is TGTGCTATCGGGGGGAGAGAAGTGAACACTGAAGCTTTCTTT.

V and J are TRBV9 and TRBJ2-7; 12 bases are shared with TRBD1. This CDR3 has 16 residues. Per germline, CDR1 SGDLS and CDR2 YYNGEE. Trimming took 4 bases from V and 2 from J; bases not matched to a gene: 7. CDR3 region: CASSPAGDRGPYEQYF. The CDR3 DNA follows: TGTGCCAGCAGCCCCGCTGGGGACAGGGGGCCCTACGAGCAGTACTTC.

This chain joins TRBV6-5 and TRBJ2-3; D not resolved. The V gene lost 2 bases and the J gene lost 3 bases, with 9 bases spanning the gap. From germline, CDR1 is MNHEY and CDR2 SVGAGI. The CDR3 sequence is 14 residues long. The CDR3 DNA reads TGTGCCAGCAGTTACACAACACCGACAGATACGCAGTATTTT. This sequence encodes CASSYTTPTDTQYF.

In this sample, this clone turned up once. The J gene is TRBJ2-5, the V gene TRBV30; D unresolved. The CDR3 loop spans 12 amino acids. CDR1 GTSNPN and CDR2 SVGIG come from the germline V gene (reference sequence). Trimming stripped 2 bases from V and 2 bases from J, with 6 bases between. The CDR3 region has the DNA TGTGCCTGGAGTACCACACAAGAGACCCAGTACTTC. This sequence encodes CAWSTTQETQYF.

A word on this clone: At one boundary the junction diverges from the germline segment, which might be a read error. This chain connects TRBV4-3 to TRBJ1-2; 7 bases map to TRBD1. Germline assignment: CDR1 LGHNA and CDR2 YSLEER. The length of the CDR3 is 16 residues. CDR3 in amino acids: CASSQDLSGQVYGYPF. The CDR3 region has the DNA TGCGCCAGCAGCCAAGACCTTTCCGGACAGGTGTATGGCTACCCCTTC.

The V call is TRBV5-4, the J call TRBJ2-7; TRBD2 agrees at 10 bases. The CDR3 has 15 residues. V lost 4 bases and J lost 5; bases outside the gene matches: 9. Looked up from germline, CDR1 is SGHNT and CDR2 is YYREEE (reference sequence). Here the CDR3 reads CASSPSSGGSDEQYF. The CDR3 region has the DNA TGTGCCAGCAGCCCTTCTAGCGGGGGCAGCGACGAGCAGTACTTC.

This clone was counted once. The chain couples TRBV5-6 to TRBJ2-1; TRBD1 matches at 8 bases. Unmatched junction bases numbered 2, after V lost 4 bases and J lost 5 bases. The V gene's germline CDR1 is SGHDT and CDR2 YYEEEE. The CDR3 is made up of 13 amino acids. The CDR3 sequence is CASSRTGNNEQFF. As DNA, the CDR3 is TGTGCCAGCAGCCGGACAGGGAACAATGAGCAGTTCTTC.

The V call is TRBV10-3, the J call TRBJ1-1; TRBD1 is a possible D gene (5 bases). Trimming took 7 bases from V and 0 from J, leaving 12 bases between them. Per the germline V gene, CDR1 is ENHRY and CDR2 is SYGVKD. The CDR3 has 14 amino acids. The CDR3 DNA reads TGTGCCATCAATGACGACAGAATGAACACTGAAGCTTTCTTT. Amino acids: CAINDDRMNTEAFF.

The gene calls are TRBV28 and TRBJ1-3; a possible D gene is TRBD1 (6 bases). This CDR3 comprises 15 residues. The V and J ends lost 11 bases and 0 bases respectively, with 17 bases between them. Germline V gives CDR1 MDHEN, CDR2 SYDVKM. CDR3 DNA sequence: TGTGCCTCGGGGGGGCAGGGGCACTCTGGAAACACCATATATTTT. Translation: CASGGQGHSGNTIYF.

This chain connects TRBV27 to TRBJ2-7; D is uncertain. This CDR3 contains 12 residues. Trimming cost V 4 bases and J 2 bases, with 6 bases left between them. Germline values: CDR1 MNHEY, CDR2 SMNVEV (reference sequence). The CDR3 reads CASSSTAYEQYF. CDR3 nucleotide sequence: TGTGCCAGCAGTTCCACGGCCTACGAGCAGTACTTC.

The chain combines TRBV9 with TRBJ1-3; perhaps TRBD1 as D (6 bases). Trimming pared 3 bases from V and 2 bases from J, leaving 9 bases between. Per germline, CDR1 SGDLS and CDR2 YYNGEE. CDR3 length equals 14 residues. In DNA form, the CDR3 reads TGTGCCAGCAGCGGGACAGTCGCTGGAAACACCATATATTTT. Protein product: CASSGTVAGNTIYF.

The chain has TRBV2 and TRBJ2-1; TRBD1 matches at 9 bases. The J segment lost 8 bases and the V segment lost 3 bases, leaving 2 bases of the junction unmatched. The CDR3 extends over 13 amino acids. CDR1 and CDR2 from the germline V gene are SNHLY and FYNNEI. The CDR3 loop is CASSDGTGYEQFF. The CDR3 bases are TGTGCCAGCAGTGACGGGACAGGGTATGAGCAGTTCTTC.

The chain has TRBV19 and TRBJ1-2, with a weak D call TRBD1 (5 bases). The CDR3 spans 14 residues. V lost 0 bases and J lost 4, with 9 bases in between. CDR1 is LNHDA, CDR2 SQIVND, per germline (reference sequence). The CDR3 DNA reads as TGTGCCAGTAGTATAGATCGCGGGGGCTATGGCTACACCTTC. This codes for CASSIDRGGYGYTF.

The chain joins TRBV7-9 to TRBJ1-1; 11 bases fit TRBD1. Germline V gene lookup returns CDR1 SEHNR and CDR2 FQNEAQ (reference sequence). This CDR3 is 13 amino acids long. The V gene end was trimmed by 4 bases and the J gene end by 14 bases; junction bases not matched to a gene: 9. The CDR3 sequence is CASSSPLGQGVFF. The CDR3 DNA is TGTGCCAGCAGCTCCCCTTTGGGACAGGGGGTATTCTTT.

This sequence joins TRBV7-2 and TRBJ2-7; TRBD2 agrees at 12 bases. The CDR3 extends over 19 amino acids. Germline V gives CDR1 SGHTA, CDR2 FQGNSA. V was clipped by 4 bases and J by 4 bases; unmatched bases: 17. For the CDR3, the DNA is TGTGCCAGCAGCTCCACGGGCCTAGCGGGGGGGCTTTCTCCATACGAGCAGTACTTC. It translates to CASSSTGLAGGLSPYEQYF. Full variable domain (outside the CDR3, taken from reference TRBV7-2 and TRBJ2-7): GAGVSQSPSNKVTEKGKDVELRCDPISGHTALYWYRQSLGQGLEFLIYFQGNSAPDKSGLPSDRFSAERTGGSVSTLTIQRTQQEDSAVYLCASSSTGLAGGLSPYEQYFGPGTRLTVT.

The chain combines TRBV2 with TRBJ2-3; 8 bases are a match to TRBD1. J lost 2 bases, V lost 8 bases, and 3 bases had no gene match. The V gene's germline CDR1 is SNHLY and CDR2 FYNNEI. This CDR3 contains 13 residues. This CDR3 reads CASDRGVTDTQYF. Here the CDR3 DNA reads TGTGCCAGCGACAGGGGAGTCACAGATACGCAGTATTTT.

The rearrangement joins TRBV27 to TRBJ1-3; 9 bases fit TRBD1. The V segment lost 5 bases and the J segment 0 bases; nucleotides outside the gene matches: 14. The CDR3 runs 19 residues. Per the germline V gene, CDR1 is MNHEY and CDR2 is SMNVEV (reference sequence). This CDR3 is CASSPLTGTGISSGNTIYF. Written as DNA, the CDR3 is TGTGCCAGCAGTCCCCTCACCGGGACAGGGATCAGCTCTGGAAACACCATATATTTT.

The V call is TRBV6-5, the J call TRBJ1-2; tentatively, D is TRBD1 (5 bases). Germline V gene lookup returns CDR1 MNHEY and CDR2 SVGAGI. The germline V and J ends were trimmed by 2 bases and 5 bases, with 12 bases remaining between them. The CDR3 extends over 14 amino acids. The CDR3 loop reads CASSYKGSGYGYTF. DNA of the CDR3: TGTGCCAGCAGTTACAAGGGGTCAGGGTATGGCTACACCTTC.

This sequence joins TRBV6-5 and TRBJ2-3, with TRBD1 identical over 8 bases. CDR3 size: 14 residues. V lost 5 bases and J lost 6; bases outside the gene matches: 7. Germline CDR1 is MNHEY and CDR2 is SVGAGI. The chain's CDR3 is CASSQTGTGDTQYF. Here the CDR3 DNA reads TGTGCCAGCAGTCAGACAGGGACAGGCGATACGCAGTATTTT.

The V call is TRBV19, the J call TRBJ2-1, with D perhaps TRBD2 (6 bases). CDR3 length: 17 amino acids. Germline CDR1 LNHDA, CDR2 SQIVND (reference sequence). With 2 bases removed from V and 2 bases from J, the gap between germline ends came to 16 bases. DNA of the CDR3: TGTGCCAGTAGTATATCCCCCGGGACTTCCACCTACAATGAGCAGTTCTTC. Protein sequence: CASSISPGTSTYNEQFF.

This chain uses TRBV9 with TRBJ1-1; D gene uncertain. The germline CDR1 and CDR2 sequences are SGDLS and YYNGEE. CDR3 length equals 14 residues. V was trimmed by 0 bases and J by 2 bases, leaving 8 bases between them. Here the CDR3 DNA reads TGTGCCAGCAGCGTAGTTAGCAGCAACACTGAAGCTTTCTTT. It encodes CASSVVSSNTEAFF.

The V call is TRBV28, the J call TRBJ1-2; 9 bases line up with TRBD1. Germline-derived CDR1 and CDR2 are MDHEN and SYDVKM. The ends lost 6 bases at V and 6 bases at J; junction bases unmatched: 11. The CDR3 spans 15 residues. CDR3 bases: TGTGCCAGCAGACCCATTCCGGGACAGGGAAATGGCTACACCTTC. It yields the protein CASRPIPGQGNGYTF.

The chain links TRBV13 to TRBJ2-2; TRBD2 matches 10 bases. Germline-derived CDR1 and CDR2 are PRHDT and FYEKMQ (reference sequence). The CDR3 covers 16 residues. V lost 5 bases, J lost 4 bases, and 7 bases stayed unmatched. DNA of the CDR3: TGTGCCAGCAGCCCACTAGCGGGGCAGTTCACCGGGGAGCTGTTTTTT. Protein: CASSPLAGQFTGELFF.

The V call is TRBV19, the J call TRBJ1-2; no clear D gene. There are 14 residues in the CDR3. Deletions cut 6 bases from V and 10 bases from J, with 21 bases between. Germline V gene sequence: CDR1 LNHDA, CDR2 SQIVND (reference sequence). This CDR3 reads CASSQGRRDSVYTF. In nucleotides, the CDR3 is TGTGCCAGTAGCCAAGGCAGGAGGGATTCGGTCTACACCTTC.

This clone was recorded a few times. The V call is TRBV19, the J call TRBJ1-1; a weak D match, TRBD1 (5 bases). The CDR3 contains 13 residues. CDR1 is LNHDA, CDR2 SQIVND, per germline (reference sequence). Trimming left V 3 bases short and J 8 bases short, with 13 bases between. The CDR3 nucleotides read TGTGCCAGTAGTATTGGGGCGGCATACGAAGCTTTCTTT. It is translated as CASSIGAAYEAFF. Full variable domain (remainder filled in from reference TRBV19 and TRBJ1-1): DGGITQSPKYLFRKEGQNVTLSCEQNLNHDAMYWYRQDPGQGLRLIYYSQIVNDFQKGDIAEGYSVSREKKESFPLTVTSAQKNPTAFYLCASSIGAAYEAFFGQGTRLTVV.

This chain uses TRBV7-2 with TRBJ2-7; no clear D. Deletions cut 6 bases from V and 2 bases from J, with 11 bases between. CDR3 length equals 13 residues. From germline, CDR1 is SGHTA and CDR2 FQGNSA. As DNA, the CDR3 is TGTGCCAGCAGATTCGCAGGAACCTACGAGCAGTACTTC. This encodes CASRFAGTYEQYF.

This clone was found a few times. J is TRBJ2-4 and V is TRBV29-1; D unclear. CDR3 length: 12 amino acids. From germline, CDR1 is SQVTM and CDR2 ANQGSEA. Deletions cut 4 bases from V and 5 bases from J, with 9 bases between. Here the CDR3 reads CSVVPGENIQYF. DNA of the CDR3: TGCAGCGTTGTTCCGGGTGAAAACATTCAGTACTTC. Complete variable domain (other parts from reference TRBV29-1 and TRBJ2-4): SAVISQKPSRDICQRGTSLTIQCQVDSQVTMMFWYRQQPGQSLTLIATANQGSEATYESGFVIDKFPISRPNLTFSTLTVSNMSPEDSSIYLCSVVPGENIQYFGAGTRLSVL.

V gene TRBV28 combines with J gene TRBJ1-6, with 8 bases fitting TRBD1. Germline trimming cut 5 bases from V and 7 bases from J; bases unmatched to any gene: 7. This CDR3 has 15 amino acids. Looked up from germline, CDR1 is MDHEN and CDR2 is SYDVKM. The CDR3 nucleotides are TGTGCCAGCAGTGTCTCAGACAGGGGAAATTCACCCCTCCACTTT. It codes for CASSVSDRGNSPLHF.

This clone was detected a few times. The CDR3 loop reads CASRSGTAHTEAFF. In DNA form, the CDR3 reads TGTGCCAGCAGGAGTGGGACAGCTCACACTGAAGCTTTCTTT. This chain connects TRBV6-5 to TRBJ1-1; TRBD1 agrees at 7 bases. The CDR3 extends over 14 amino acids. Unmatched junction bases numbered 7, after V lost 6 bases and J lost 3 bases. Germline CDR1 is MNHEY and CDR2 is SVGAGI.